This TCR beta chain was sequenced in a study of OX40 agonist ivuxolimab in advanced cancers. Study-level background: The study gave patients intravenous ivuxolimab at 0.01 to 10 mg/kg every 2 weeks.

The repertoire was sequenced with immunoSEQ multiplex PCR; TCRdb's copy has only in-frame clones and lacks some. The repertoire includes 80,000 to 100,000 clones, approximately 90% of them detected once, and about 0.3% sits in the top ten. CDR3 length: 16 amino acids. Per germline, CDR1 SGHTA and CDR2 FQGNSA. V gave up 1 base and J gave up 4 bases, with 17 bases separating them. The source was CD4+ or CD8+ T cells sorted from blood, collected in a trial of the OX40 agonist ivuxolimab. This TCR derives from an adult with an advanced solid tumor such as melanoma, head and neck, liver or kidney cancer. J is TRBJ2-7 and V is TRBV7-2; either TRBD1 or TRBD2 may supply D (6 bases each). CDR3 nucleotides: TGTGCCAGCAGCTTAGTTGGGGGGCTGGGGATTTACGAGCAGTACTTC. Protein product: CASSLVGGLGIYEQYF.